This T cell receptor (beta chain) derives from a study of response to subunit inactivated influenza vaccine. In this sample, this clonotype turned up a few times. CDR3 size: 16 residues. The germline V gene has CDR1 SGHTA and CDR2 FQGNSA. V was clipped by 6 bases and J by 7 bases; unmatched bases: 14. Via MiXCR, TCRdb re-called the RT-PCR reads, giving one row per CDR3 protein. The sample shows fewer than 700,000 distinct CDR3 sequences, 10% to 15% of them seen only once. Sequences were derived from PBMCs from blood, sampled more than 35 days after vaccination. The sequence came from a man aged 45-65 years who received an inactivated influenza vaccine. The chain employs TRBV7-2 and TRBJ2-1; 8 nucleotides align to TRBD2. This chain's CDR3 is CASSPGGTRALNEQFF. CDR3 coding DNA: TGTGCCAGCAGTCCTGGGGGGACTAGAGCGTTGAATGAGCAGTTCTTC.